The 31 T cell receptor beta chains in this list originate from one sample, sequenced in a study of T-cell reconstitution after alpha-beta-depleted transplantation in children. Unique molecular identifiers were used to barcode this TCRbeta library. In TCRdb, the PCR reads were re-called with MiXCR into one record per CDR3 protein. This sample has over 45,000 distinct CDR3 sequences, with 44% found just once. The sequencing here drew on PBMCs, mostly from graft donor cells, taken 360 days after TCRalphabeta/CD19-depleted stem cell transplant. The source of these receptors is a male patient under 18 who had a stem cell transplant for acute lymphoblastic leukemia, so the T cells may come from the graft donor.

This clonotype was seen more than once but under ten times. This sequence joins TRBV28 and TRBJ2-2; tentative D call: TRBD2 (7 bases). This CDR3 spans 12 amino acids. Germline CDR1 reads MDHEN; CDR2 reads SYDVKM. Trimming pared 6 bases from V and 11 bases from J, leaving 13 bases between. CDR3 coding DNA: TGTGCCAGCAGAACAGGGAGGGGCGAGCTGTTTTTT. Translating it yields CASRTGRGELFF.

This clonotype was counted a few times. This sequence joins TRBV5-1 and TRBJ2-1; weak D call: TRBD1 (7 bases). The CDR3 runs to 15 residues. The germline V gene has CDR1 SGHRS and CDR2 YFSETQ. V was shortened by 7 bases and J by 7 bases, with 21 bases between the two germline ends. The CDR3 DNA reads as TGCGCCAGCCGACACTCAGGCAGGGGGGATAATGAGCAGTTCTTC. It is translated as CASRHSGRGDNEQFF.

This clonotype was recorded once. The chain employs TRBV5-1 and TRBJ2-7; the D gene is possibly TRBD1 (7 bases). This CDR3 is built from 11 residues. The V gene lost 6 bases and the J gene lost 4 bases, with 8 bases spanning the gap. Germline CDR1 and CDR2: SGHRS and YFSETQ. CDR3 DNA: TGCGCCAGCACAGGGGGGTACGAGCAGTACTTC. Translated, it gives CASTGGYEQYF. The full variable domain, in which reference TRBV5-1 and TRBJ2-7 provide the parts outside the CDR3, is KAGVTQTPRYLIKTRGQQVTLSCSPISGHRSVSWYQQTPGQGLQFLFEYFSETQRNKGNFPGRFSGRQFSNSRSEMNVSTLELGDSALYLCASTGGYEQYFGPGTRLTVT.

Worth noting for this clonotype: Mismatch with germline at one junction end may stem from a read error. The gene calls are TRBV4-1 and TRBJ1-5; no clear D gene. Germline-derived CDR1 and CDR2 are MGHRA and YSYEKL. CDR3 length: 15 amino acids. In DNA form, the CDR3 reads TGTGCCAGCAGCCCCGGACCGGTCAGCAATCAGCCCCAGCATTTT. Amino acids: CASSPGPVSNQPQHF.

The rearrangement links TRBV12-3 or TRBV12-4 to TRBJ2-7, with D possibly TRBD1 on 5 matching bases. Between the trimmed V and J ends, which lost 6 bases and 0 bases, there was a span of 15 bases. This CDR3 contains 15 residues. CDR3 nucleotide sequence: TGTGCCAGCAGCCGACAGTCATGGAGCTCCTACGAGCAGTACTTC. Translating it yields CASSRQSWSSYEQYF.

This clonotype was seen many times. This sequence joins TRBV5-1 and TRBJ2-1, with 12 nucleotides matching TRBD2. The CDR3 extends over 22 amino acids. The trim removed 2 bases at V and 0 bases at J, leaving 18 bases unmatched. Germline V gene lookup returns CDR1 SGHRS and CDR2 YFSETQ. The chain's CDR3 is CASSFSLFGGLAGLSSYNEQFF. The CDR3 DNA reads TGCGCCAGCAGCTTCTCCTTATTTGGGGGACTAGCGGGCCTTAGCTCCTACAATGAGCAGTTCTTC.

The CDR3 DNA follows: TGTGCCAGCAGCCTCCTTCGGCGGGATGAGCAGTTCTTC. Protein sequence: CASSLLRRDEQFF. The chain recombines TRBV28 with TRBJ2-1; a possible D gene is TRBD2 (5 bases). Germline V gene sequence: CDR1 MDHEN, CDR2 SYDVKM. This CDR3 has 13 residues. Trimming pared 6 bases from V and 8 bases from J, leaving 14 bases between.

V gene TRBV5-1 combines with J gene TRBJ2-2; 9 positions agree with TRBD1. Germline loops: CDR1 SGHRS, CDR2 YFSETQ. The CDR3 runs 18 residues. V dropped 4 bases and J dropped 1; count of bases not matched to a gene: 11. As DNA, the CDR3 is TGCGCCAGCAGCCTGTCCTTCCGGGACAGGGTGAACACCGGGGAGCTGTTTTTT. Translating it yields CASSLSFRDRVNTGELFF.

The rearrangement joins TRBV7-8 to TRBJ2-1, with a weak D call TRBD2 (5 bases). The germline V gene encodes CDR1 SGHVS and CDR2 FQNEAQ. The CDR3 has 13 residues. V was pared by 3 bases and J by 5 bases, with 8 bases between. The CDR3 DNA sequence: TGTGCCAGCAGCTTGGGAGAGAACAATGAGCAGTTCTTC. Protein product: CASSLGENNEQFF.

The chain employs TRBV4-3 and TRBJ2-7, with TRBD2 as a possible D gene (5 bases). The CDR3 runs to 15 residues. From germline, CDR1 is LGHNA and CDR2 YSLEER. Trimming stripped 0 bases from V and 4 bases from J, with 13 bases between. CDR3 in amino acids: CASSQDLGLLYEQYF. The CDR3 nucleotides read TGCGCCAGCAGCCAAGATCTAGGACTGTTATACGAGCAGTACTTC.

The CDR3 DNA reads TGTGCCAGCAGCGTAGGGGCAGCCAATCAGCCCCAGCATTTT. It translates to CASSVGAANQPQHF. V is TRBV9 and J is TRBJ1-5, with no clear D. With 0 bases removed from V and 3 bases from J, the gap between germline ends came to 7 bases. Germline V gene lookup returns CDR1 SGDLS and CDR2 YYNGEE. This CDR3 contains 14 residues.

The chain recombines TRBV27 with TRBJ1-1; tentative D call: TRBD1 (5 bases). The CDR3 covers 13 residues. Trimming took off 3 bases at V and 2 bases at J, with 7 bases between the two ends. Germline CDR1 MNHEY, CDR2 SMNVEV (reference sequence). The CDR3 region is CASSFGDNTEAFF. As DNA, the CDR3 is TGTGCCAGCAGTTTTGGGGACAACACTGAAGCTTTCTTT.

This clonotype has only a few counts. The gene calls are TRBV2 and TRBJ2-7, with D perhaps matching TRBD1 (6 bases). The CDR3 is 16 residues long. Germline V gene data show CDR1 as SNHLY and CDR2 as FYNNEI. Trimming cost V 9 bases and J 6 bases, with 27 bases left between them. As DNA, the CDR3 is TGTGCCAGTAACGACCTTACAGGGTTGGGTGTTCGCGAGCAGTACTTC. This codes for CASNDLTGLGVREQYF.

This clonotype was observed a handful of times. The chain carries TRBV7-2 and TRBJ2-7, with 8 positions matching TRBD2. The trim removed 1 base at V and 1 base at J, leaving 3 bases unmatched. Germline CDR1 and CDR2: SGHTA and FQGNSA. The CDR3 contains 15 residues. Here the CDR3 reads CASSLGLAFSYEQYF. In DNA form, the CDR3 reads TGTGCCAGCAGCTTAGGACTAGCGTTTTCCTACGAGCAGTACTTC. Supplemented by reference TRBV7-2 and TRBJ2-7, the full variable domain reads GAGVSQSPSNKVTEKGKDVELRCDPISGHTALYWYRQSLGQGLEFLIYFQGNSAPDKSGLPSDRFSAERTGGSVSTLTIQRTQQEDSAVYLCASSLGLAFSYEQYFGPGTRLTVT.

Only a few counts were recorded for this clonotype. The chain combines TRBV6-2 or TRBV6-3 with TRBJ2-7, with D unresolved. Germline V gives CDR1 MNHEY, CDR2 SVGEGT. Trimming shortened V by 6 bases and J by 0 bases, and 15 bases separated the two germline ends. The CDR3 length is 15 residues. The CDR3 DNA is TGTGCCAGCAGCGAAATTATTGTCCACTCCTACGAGCAGTACTTC. It encodes CASSEIIVHSYEQYF.

This clonotype was found a few times. This chain links TRBV5-6 with TRBJ1-2; TRBD1 matches at 10 bases. The ends lost 4 bases at V and 3 bases at J; junction bases unmatched: 12. In germline, CDR1 is SGHDT, CDR2 YYEEEE. CDR3 length: 17 residues. CDR3 in amino acids: CASSPTSTGQGYYGYTF. DNA for the CDR3: TGTGCCAGCAGCCCCACCTCGACGGGACAGGGGTACTATGGCTACACCTTC.

This chain uses TRBV20-1 with TRBJ2-1; D is tentatively TRBD1 or TRBD2 (6 bases each). The V end was cut by 3 bases, the J end by 0 bases, with 15 bases between. There are 16 residues in the CDR3. CDR1 is DFQATT, CDR2 SNEGSKA, per germline (reference sequence). The DNA of the CDR3 is TGCAGTGCTAGTTGGATAGGGGGACTCTCCTACAATGAGCAGTTCTTC. Translating gives CSASWIGGLSYNEQFF.

This clonotype was found a few times. CDR3 in DNA: TGTGCCAGCAGTTTCGACAGGGAGAGCATTCAGTACTTC. Amino acid sequence: CASSFDRESIQYF. The rearrangement links TRBV12-3 or TRBV12-4 to TRBJ2-4; 7 positions match TRBD1. This CDR3 is 13 amino acids long. The ends lost 3 bases at V and 9 bases at J; junction bases unmatched: 5.

This clonotype was seen a handful of times. The CDR3 reads CAISVGQGANEQFF. In DNA form, the CDR3 reads TGTGCCATCAGTGTAGGACAGGGTGCCAATGAGCAGTTCTTC. The gene calls are TRBV10-3 and TRBJ2-1; 8 bases map to TRBD1. The CDR3 length is 14 residues. The V and J ends lost 4 bases and 6 bases, in that order; junction bases with no gene match: 5. Germline values: CDR1 ENHRY, CDR2 SYGVKD.

The sample holds a few counts of this clonotype. The chain combines TRBV12-3 or TRBV12-4 with TRBJ1-2, with a weak D call TRBD1 (5 bases). Trimming took off 4 bases at V and 1 base at J, with 13 bases between the two ends. The CDR3 loop spans 15 amino acids. The CDR3 sequence: CASSSRQPNNYGYTF. In DNA, the CDR3 is TGTGCCAGCAGTTCCCGACAGCCTAATAACTATGGCTACACCTTC.

V is TRBV12-3 or TRBV12-4 and J is TRBJ1-1; D gene ambiguous. V lost 3 bases to trimming and J lost 1 base, with 12 bases between them. The CDR3 is 15 amino acids. DNA of the CDR3: TGTGCCAGCAGTTTTAACATCGGTAGGAACACTGAAGCTTTCTTT. Protein sequence: CASSFNIGRNTEAFF.

This CDR3 reads CASSQESGTKQETQYF. The CDR3 bases are TGTGCCAGCAGCCAAGAATCCGGGACTAAGCAAGAGACCCAGTACTTC. The chain carries TRBV4-2 and TRBJ2-5; 7 bases match TRBD2. Trimming cost V 0 bases and J 2 bases; bases outside gene matches: 6. Germline V gene sequence: CDR1 LGHNA, CDR2 YNFKEQ. The CDR3 extends over 16 amino acids.

This chain connects TRBV20-1 to TRBJ2-7; 7 bases are a match to TRBD1. Per the germline V gene, CDR1 is DFQATT and CDR2 is SNEGSKA (reference sequence). J lost 3 bases, V lost 5 bases, and 4 bases had no gene match. CDR3 length: 12 residues. CDR3 loop: CSALDRYYEQYF. The CDR3 bases are TGCAGTGCTCTGGACAGGTACTACGAGCAGTACTTC.

This clonotype was recorded a few times. V and J are TRBV18 and TRBJ2-1, with TRBD2 matching over 14 bases. Germline V gives CDR1 KGHSH, CDR2 LQKENI. This CDR3 has 15 amino acids. The V and J ends lost 3 bases and 8 bases, in that order; junction bases with no gene match: 3. The DNA for the CDR3 is TGTGCCAGCTCACCGGGACTAGCGGGAGCCGATGAGCAGTTCTTC. Its protein product is CASSPGLAGADEQFF. Variable domain in full (rest from reference TRBV18 and TRBJ2-1): NAGVMQNPRHLVRRRGQEARLRCSPMKGHSHVYWYRQLPEEGLKFMVYLQKENIIDESGMPKERFSAEFPKEGPSILRIQQVVRGDSAAYFCASSPGLAGADEQFFGPGTRLTVL.

J is TRBJ2-2 and V is TRBV5-1; D not certain. Germline-derived CDR1 and CDR2 are SGHRS and YFSETQ. This CDR3 has 14 residues. V dropped 0 bases and J dropped 4 bases, with 7 bases sitting between them. As DNA, the CDR3 is TGCGCCAGCAGCTTGGCCGAGAGCACCGGGGAGCTGTTTTTT. Translating gives CASSLAESTGELFF. The variable domain in full, completed from reference TRBV5-1 and TRBJ2-2, reads KAGVTQTPRYLIKTRGQQVTLSCSPISGHRSVSWYQQTPGQGLQFLFEYFSETQRNKGNFPGRFSGRQFSNSRSEMNVSTLELGDSALYLCASSLAESTGELFFGEGSRLTVL.

Here the CDR3 reads CASSSTGEVYIQYF. CDR3 nucleotide sequence: TGTGCCAGCAGTTCAACGGGAGAGGTATACATTCAGTACTTC. The chain combines TRBV28 with TRBJ2-4; the D gene is possibly TRBD2 (6 bases). CDR1 and CDR2 (germline): MDHEN, SYDVKM. CDR3 size: 14 residues. The V gene lost 4 bases and the J gene lost 8 bases, with 15 bases spanning the gap.

CDR3 sequence (DNA): TGCGCCAGCAGCCAAGTGGAGGGTTATGGCTACACCTTC. Translated: CASSQVEGYGYTF. V gene TRBV4-1 combines with J gene TRBJ1-2; D is ambiguous. Germline CDR1 and CDR2: MGHRA and YSYEKL. The CDR3 runs 13 residues. V was shortened by 1 base and J by 5 bases, with 8 bases between the two germline ends.

This clonotype was detected only once. The V and J genes are TRBV9 and TRBJ2-2; D is unresolved. Germline CDR1 is SGDLS and CDR2 is YYNGEE. This CDR3 comprises 12 residues. V lost 9 bases and J 0 bases, leaving 6 bases between the germline ends. The chain's CDR3 is CATKTNTGELFF. The CDR3 DNA is TGTGCCACCAAGACGAACACCGGGGAGCTGTTTTTT.

The sample holds a few counts of this clonotype. The chain recombines TRBV10-3 with TRBJ2-7; 14 bases fit TRBD2. This CDR3 is 15 amino acids long. The V segment lost 10 bases and the J segment 1 base; nucleotides outside the gene matches: 6. CDR1 is ENHRY, CDR2 SYGVKD, per germline. Here the CDR3 reads CASGLAGGNSYEQYF. CDR3 nucleotides: TGTGCCAGCGGACTAGCGGGGGGCAATTCCTACGAGCAGTACTTC.

This chain joins TRBV12-3 or TRBV12-4 and TRBJ1-1, with a possible D match to TRBD1 (5 bases). V lost 5 bases and J 5 bases, leaving 15 bases between the germline ends. The CDR3 is made up of 14 amino acids. The CDR3 nucleotides are TGTGCCAGCAGTCCCGGGACCGCGCGGACTGAAGCTTTCTTT. Translated, it gives CASSPGTARTEAFF.

V gene TRBV3-1 combines with J gene TRBJ2-4; 8 bases are shared with TRBD2. CDR1 and CDR2 from the germline V gene are LGHDT and YNNKEL (reference sequence). V was clipped by 4 bases and J by 10 bases; unmatched bases: 12. The CDR3 has 15 amino acids. The CDR3 nucleotides are TGTGCCAGCAGCCCGACTAGCGCAGTAGGGAGGATTCAGTACTTC. It codes for CASSPTSAVGRIQYF.